This passage covers 26 T cell receptor beta chains from one sample sequenced in a study of T cells in Graves' hyperthyroidism and ophthalmopathy. The investigators amplified TCR beta CDR3 regions from RNA transcripts. Researchers ran a first-round RT-PCR on the TCR CDR3 using the HTBI primer set. One entry per CDR3 protein, called by TCRdb with MiXCR from the multiplex PCR reads. The sample lists 490,000 or so distinct CDR3 sequences; under 25% were seen once. Sample: blood. The receptors here all came from a woman aged 70-85 years with Graves' ophthalmopathy.

V gene TRBV9 combines with J gene TRBJ1-4, with D maybe TRBD1 (6 bases). Germline-derived CDR1 and CDR2 are SGDLS and YYNGEE. This CDR3 comprises 15 residues. V dropped 0 bases and J dropped 8 bases, with 14 bases sitting between them. In nucleotides, the CDR3 is TGTGCCAGCAGCGTAGCGGTCGGGGGCGGCGAAAAACTGTTTTTT. Amino acid sequence: CASSVAVGGGEKLFF.

The rearrangement links TRBV3-1 to TRBJ2-5; 7 nucleotides align to TRBD2. J lost 0 bases, V lost 0 bases, and 7 bases had no gene match. Germline V gives CDR1 LGHDT, CDR2 YNNKEL (reference sequence). This CDR3 has 17 residues. The CDR3 DNA reads TGTGCCAGCAGCCAAGATCGTAACGGGAGGTACCAAGAGACCCAGTACTTC. Protein: CASSQDRNGRYQETQYF.

This clonotype was seen at least ten times. This rearrangement joins TRBV12-3 or TRBV12-4 to TRBJ2-3; D assignment may be TRBD1 or TRBD2 (5 bases each). The CDR3 has 17 amino acids. V was pared by 4 bases and J by 4 bases, with 21 bases between. The CDR3 loop is CASSSTLPGTVADTQYF. CDR3 nucleotide sequence: TGTGCCAGCAGTTCGACCCTCCCGGGGACGGTAGCAGATACGCAGTATTTT.

In its sample, this clonotype was seen many times. This CDR3 is CASSTLVAGSSYNEQFF. DNA for the CDR3: TGCGCCAGCAGCACATTGGTGGCGGGGAGCTCCTACAATGAGCAGTTCTTC. The chain employs TRBV5-1 and TRBJ2-1; TRBD2 might be the D (6 bases). The V gene's germline CDR1 is SGHRS and CDR2 YFSETQ. Trimming cost V 4 bases and J 0 bases, with 17 bases left between them. The CDR3 is made up of 17 amino acids.

This clonotype was seen a handful of times. The gene calls are TRBV7-9 and TRBJ1-2; no reliable D call. Germline assignment: CDR1 SEHNR and CDR2 FQNEAQ (reference sequence). This CDR3 comprises 11 residues. V was trimmed by 5 bases and J by 8 bases, leaving 9 bases between them. The CDR3 region is CASSRDGGYTF. The CDR3 coding sequence is TGTGCCAGCAGCCGAGACGGGGGCTACACCTTC. The whole variable domain, filled in from reference TRBV7-9 and TRBJ1-2, reads DTGVSQNPRHKITKRGQNVTFRCDPISEHNRLYWYRQTLGQGPEFLTYFQNEAQLEKSRLLSDRFSAERPKGSFSTLEIQRTEQGDSAMYLCASSRDGGYTFGSGTRLTVV.

This clonotype appeared a few times. The chain is built from TRBV7-2 and TRBJ1-2; D gene uncertain. V lost 5 bases and J 3 bases, leaving 10 bases between the germline ends. This CDR3 is 13 amino acids long. From germline, CDR1 is SGHTA and CDR2 FQGNSA. In nucleotides, the CDR3 is TGTGCCAGCAGCCTAAACTGGGACTATGGCTACACCTTC. Translation: CASSLNWDYGYTF.

The V call is TRBV7-9, the J call TRBJ1-3; D ambiguous. The CDR3 is 16 amino acids. In germline, CDR1 is SEHNR, CDR2 FQNEAQ (reference sequence). Trimming removed 5 bases from V and 2 bases from J, with 16 bases in between. The CDR3 region has the DNA TGTGCCAGCAGCCCCTCCCCGGGCGCAACTGGAAACACCATATATTTT. This encodes CASSPSPGATGNTIYF.

The chain uses TRBV5-1 and TRBJ2-2; 10 bases match TRBD2. Germline V gene lookup returns CDR1 SGHRS and CDR2 YFSETQ. CDR3 length: 15 amino acids. With V trimmed by 4 bases and J by 3 bases, 3 bases remained unmatched. For the CDR3, the DNA is TGCGCCAGCAGCCCCGGGACTAGCGACACCGGGGAGCTGTTTTTT. Its translation: CASSPGTSDTGELFF.

This rearrangement joins TRBV28 to TRBJ1-2; possible D gene TRBD1, 5 bases. The CDR3 totals 13 residues. V was clipped by 5 bases and J by 4 bases, with 11 bases between them. The germline V gene encodes CDR1 MDHEN and CDR2 SYDVKM. CDR3 DNA sequence: TGTGCCAGCAGTACCGGGACGGCCTATGGCTACACCTTC. This translates into CASSTGTAYGYTF.

The chain joins TRBV19 to TRBJ2-1, with D perhaps matching TRBD2 (6 bases). The CDR3 sequence is 14 residues long. Germline values: CDR1 LNHDA, CDR2 SQIVND (reference sequence). Trimming removed 4 bases at V and 7 bases at J, with 14 bases between. The CDR3 protein is CASSNPGEGNEQFF. CDR3 bases: TGTGCCAGTAGTAACCCGGGAGAGGGGAATGAGCAGTTCTTC.

This clonotype occurred a few times. V is TRBV5-1 and J is TRBJ2-3; tentatively, D is TRBD1 (5 bases). The CDR3 extends over 15 amino acids. The germline gives CDR1 SGHRS, CDR2 YFSETQ. V lost 5 bases, J lost 2 bases, and 15 bases lay in between. CDR3 DNA sequence: TGCGCCAGCAGAGGGGCGAGGTCGCTCACAGATACGCAGTATTTT. Protein product: CASRGARSLTDTQYF. The whole variable domain, filled in from reference TRBV5-1 and TRBJ2-3, reads KAGVTQTPRYLIKTRGQQVTLSCSPISGHRSVSWYQQTPGQGLQFLFEYFSETQRNKGNFPGRFSGRQFSNSRSEMNVSTLELGDSALYLCASRGARSLTDTQYFGPGTRLTVL.

This clonotype was found many times. This chain joins TRBV6-1 and TRBJ2-4; no firm D call. This CDR3 region has 13 residues. Germline V gene data show CDR1 as MNHNS and CDR2 as SASEGT. V gave up 5 bases and J gave up 3 bases, with 8 bases separating them. The CDR3 nucleotides read TGTGCCAGCAGTTGGAACGACAAAAACATTCAGTACTTC. Translating it yields CASSWNDKNIQYF.

Concerning this clonotype itself: Given a much more abundant clone one base away, this may be a read error. The CDR3 does not end in the conserved phenylalanine or tryptophan, so this is likely a read error. This chain joins TRBV12-3 or TRBV12-4 and TRBJ2-5, with TRBD1 as a possible D gene (5 bases). V was trimmed by 4 bases and J by 2 bases, leaving 8 bases between them. This CDR3 has 13 residues. This CDR3 is CASSWKGQETQYL. Here the CDR3 DNA reads TGTGCCAGCAGTTGGAAGGGGCAAGAGACCCAGTACCTC.

The chain combines TRBV29-1 with TRBJ2-3; D is unresolved. V was shortened by 7 bases and J by 1 base, with 6 bases between the two germline ends. The CDR3 sequence is 11 residues long. Germline V CDR1 and CDR2: SQVTM, ANQGSEA. CDR3: CSAWGTDTQYF. The CDR3 DNA is TGCAGCGCTTGGGGCACAGATACGCAGTATTTT.

This chain joins TRBV12-5 and TRBJ2-7; D gene uncertain. Germline values: CDR1 LGHNT, CDR2 FRNRAP. This CDR3 has 13 amino acids. Trimming removed 6 bases from V and 0 bases from J, with 9 bases in between. In nucleotides, the CDR3 is TGTGCTAGTGGGTGGCGGAGCTCCTACGAGCAGTACTTC. This codes for CASGWRSSYEQYF.

There are many counts of this clonotype. V and J are TRBV20-1 and TRBJ1-2; 7 bases match TRBD1. The CDR3 has 13 amino acids. Germline CDR1 reads DFQATT; CDR2 reads SNEGSKA (reference sequence). V lost 6 bases to trimming and J lost 3 bases; unmatched junction nucleotides: 7. CDR3 DNA: TGCAGTGCGAACGCAGGGGGTGACTATGGCTACACCTTC. Translating gives CSANAGGDYGYTF.

This clonotype occurred many times. The V call is TRBV12-3 or TRBV12-4, the J call TRBJ2-1; D possibly corresponds to TRBD2 (6 bases). Between the trimmed V and J ends, which lost 5 bases and 4 bases, there was a span of 12 bases. This CDR3 has 14 residues. The CDR3 nucleotides are TGTGCCAGCAGTCGGGCGGGGAAATACAATGAGCAGTTCTTC. It specifies CASSRAGKYNEQFF.

In its sample, this clonotype was seen a few times. This chain links TRBV6-1 with TRBJ2-5; TRBD2 matches 8 bases. CDR1 and CDR2 (germline): MNHNS, SASEGT. The CDR3 has 13 residues. V lost 6 bases, J lost 4 bases, and 4 bases stayed unmatched. The CDR3: CASRREGGETQYF. The CDR3 region has the DNA TGTGCCAGCAGACGGGAGGGTGGAGAGACCCAGTACTTC.

This clonotype showed up just a few times. The rearrangement uses TRBV7-9 and TRBJ1-1, with 7 nucleotides matching TRBD1. V gave up 5 bases and J gave up 11 bases; unmatched junction bases: 11. This CDR3 spans 13 amino acids. Germline-derived CDR1 and CDR2 are SEHNR and FQNEAQ (reference sequence). CDR3 amino acids: CASSPTGILEAFF. The CDR3 coding sequence is TGTGCCAGCAGCCCGACAGGGATTCTGGAGGCTTTCTTT.

The chain couples TRBV3-1 to TRBJ2-2; D is ambiguous. The CDR3 is 16 amino acids. The V and J ends lost 3 bases and 0 bases respectively, with 11 bases between them. CDR1 and CDR2 from the germline V gene are LGHDT and YNNKEL (reference sequence). The CDR3 protein is CASSQVRLTNTGELFF. The CDR3 DNA follows: TGTGCCAGCAGCCAGGTTAGGCTCACGAACACCGGGGAGCTGTTTTTT.

The chain couples TRBV6-1 to TRBJ1-4; D might be TRBD1 (5 bases). From germline, CDR1 is MNHNS and CDR2 SASEGT. The V end lost 4 bases, the J end lost 7 bases, and 10 bases lay between the germline ends. The CDR3 runs to 13 residues. As DNA, the CDR3 is TGTGCCAGCAGTGCCAGGGAGGGTGAAAAACTGTTTTTT. As protein: CASSAREGEKLFF.

This chain links TRBV6-6 with TRBJ1-1; 10 bases map to TRBD1. The CDR3 contains 16 residues. The junction had 10 bases not matched to a gene; V was cut back by 2 bases and J by 7 bases. The germline V gene has CDR1 MNHNY and CDR2 SVGAGI (reference sequence). The CDR3 region is CASSYGTGASPGEAFF. In DNA form, the CDR3 reads TGTGCCAGCAGTTACGGGACAGGGGCGAGCCCGGGTGAAGCTTTCTTT.

This clonotype has just a few counts. This chain uses TRBV7-9 with TRBJ2-4; 9 nucleotides agree with TRBD1. Trimming removed 4 bases from V and 0 bases from J; junction bases left unmatched: 7. The CDR3 loop spans 17 amino acids. Germline V gene lookup returns CDR1 SEHNR and CDR2 FQNEAQ (reference sequence). CDR3: CASSSDRGLLAKNIQYF. In nucleotides, the CDR3 is TGTGCCAGCAGCTCGGACAGGGGATTACTAGCCAAAAACATTCAGTACTTC.

This clonotype was detected many times. J is TRBJ2-7 and V is TRBV28; D not resolved. CDR1 MDHEN and CDR2 SYDVKM come from the germline V gene. The ends were cut back, 5 bases at V and 5 bases at J, with 13 bases in the middle. The CDR3 sequence is 13 residues long. The CDR3 protein is CASSPRAKNEQYF. The CDR3 coding sequence is TGTGCCAGCAGTCCCCGGGCAAAGAACGAGCAGTACTTC.

The chain couples TRBV20-1 to TRBJ1-1; 7 positions match TRBD1. Germline CDR1 reads DFQATT; CDR2 reads SNEGSKA (reference sequence). CDR3 size: 15 residues. Unmatched junction bases numbered 15, after V lost 5 bases and J lost 6 bases. The CDR3 DNA follows: TGCAGTGCTCCAGGGGGAGAAAGACGCAGCGCTGAAGCTTTCTTT. This codes for CSAPGGERRSAEAFF.

There are a few counts of this clonotype. The chain carries TRBV20-1 and TRBJ1-5, with D tentatively TRBD1 (5 bases). This CDR3 comprises 14 residues. The germline CDR1 and CDR2 sequences are DFQATT and SNEGSKA (reference sequence). Trimming took 0 bases from V and 2 from J, leaving 8 bases between them. The CDR3 DNA is TGCAGTGCTAGAGATGGCAGGGGCAATCAGCCCCAGCATTTT. This gives the protein CSARDGRGNQPQHF.